These T cell receptor beta chains were read from a single sample in a study of early T cells in non-severe SARS-CoV-2 infection. Each CDR3 protein is one row after TCRdb ran MiXCR on the 5' RACE reads. The table has around 70,000 distinct CDR3 sequences, more than 9% seen once; the top ten hold roughly 3.9%. The source material was whole blood. The source of these receptors is an adult who was a healthcare worker with PCR-confirmed SARS-CoV-2 infection or an uninfected control (not recorded which). Each CDR3 is given with its conserved first and last residue. The order of the fields is J gene, D gene, V gene, clone size, CDR3 protein, CDR3 DNA. The D gene is left open where the match is weak. Only part of the rows carry a size: once, few, many, or a class if the clone is expanded.

>TRBJ1-1|TRBD1|TRBV5-6|-
CASSLLGQGRTEAFF
TGTGCCAGCAGCTTGCTGGGACAGGGGCGCACTGAAGCTTTCTTT
>TRBJ2-5|-|TRBV29-1|-
CSAEANGGETQYF
TGCAGCGCAGAGGCCAACGGTGGTGAGACCCAGTACTTC
>TRBJ2-7|TRBD2|TRBV2|few
CASRVSGSSYEQYF
TGTGCCAGCAGGGTTAGCGGGAGCTCCTACGAGCAGTACTTC
>TRBJ2-5|-|TRBV7-7|-
CASSSSGETQYF
TGTGCCAGCAGTTCCTCTGGGGAGACCCAGTACTTC
>TRBJ2-7|-|TRBV29-1|few
CSVGEPSYEQYF
TGCAGCGTTGGGGAACCCTCCTACGAGCAGTACTTC
>TRBJ1-5|-|TRBV29-1|few
CSVSGVGQPQHF
TGCAGCGTTTCAGGGGTGGGTCAGCCCCAGCATTTT
>TRBJ2-7|-|TRBV7-6|many
CASSPETSVTYEQYF
TGTGCCAGCAGCCCTGAGACTAGTGTAACCTACGAGCAGTACTTC
>TRBJ1-5|-|TRBV30|many
CAWSSRGVGQPQHF
TGTGCCTGGAGTTCGAGGGGGGTAGGGCAGCCCCAGCATTTT
>TRBJ2-3|-|TRBV5-4|-
CASSPGLRTDTQYF
TGTGCCAGCAGCCCGGGACTCCGCACAGATACGCAGTATTTT
>TRBJ2-3|TRBD2|TRBV29-1|many
CSVEGLADSTDTQYF
TGCAGCGTTGAGGGACTAGCGGATAGCACAGATACGCAGTATTTT
>TRBJ2-6|-|TRBV2|few
CASSFGALSGANVLTF
TGTGCCAGCTCGTTTGGGGCCCTGTCTGGGGCCAACGTCCTGACTTTC
>TRBJ2-3|-|TRBV9|few
CASSVGGTDTQYF
TGTGCCAGCAGCGTAGGCGGCACAGATACGCAGTATTTT
>TRBJ1-1|TRBD1|TRBV20-1|-
CSARAGGATEAFF
TGCAGTGCTAGGGCAGGGGGAGCGACTGAAGCTTTCTTT
>TRBJ2-7|TRBD2|TRBV28|many
CASSLFTSGRSPEQYF
TGTGCCAGCAGTTTATTTACTAGCGGGAGATCCCCCGAGCAGTACTTC
>TRBJ2-3|-|TRBV27|many
CASSLTTPSTDTQYF
TGTGCCAGCAGTTTGACGACCCCCAGCACAGATACGCAGTATTTT
>TRBJ2-7|TRBD2|TRBV5-1|many
CASSSPSGATYEQYF
TGCGCCAGCAGCTCCCCTAGCGGAGCAACCTACGAGCAGTACTTC
>TRBJ1-2|-|TRBV29-1|many
CSVEGGQGVGYTF
TGCAGCGTTGAGGGGGGTCAGGGAGTTGGCTACACCTTC
>TRBJ1-1|-|TRBV10-3|-
CAINGGGNTEAFF
TGTGCCATCAATGGGGGCGGGAACACTGAAGCTTTCTTT
>TRBJ2-3|-|TRBV20-1|few
CSARDAGLTNTQYF
TGCAGTGCTAGAGACGCAGGGTTGACAAATACGCAGTATTTT
>TRBJ2-1|-|TRBV7-2|many
CASSLTRFYNEQFF
TGTGCCAGCAGCTTAACTCGATTCTACAATGAGCAGTTCTTC
>TRBJ2-7|-|TRBV24-1|-
CATRGGGSFYEQYF
TGTGCCACCAGGGGAGGAGGGAGCTTCTACGAGCAGTACTTC
>TRBJ2-2|TRBD2|TRBV7-2|many
CASSWSLAGLGAGELFF
TGTGCCAGCAGCTGGAGCCTAGCGGGACTAGGGGCCGGGGAGCTGTTTTTT
>TRBJ1-3|-|TRBV6-6|-
CATSNGNTIYF
TGTGCCACCTCTAATGGAAACACCATATATTTT
>TRBJ2-3|-|TRBV18|many
CASSPFHKDTQYF
TGTGCCAGCTCACCATTTCACAAAGATACGCAGTATTTT
>TRBJ1-1|-|TRBV30|many
CARSAGVNTEAFF
TGTGCCCGCAGTGCAGGGGTGAACACTGAAGCTTTCTTT
>TRBJ1-2|TRBD1|TRBV20-1|-
CSAWGQKLNYGYTF
TGCAGTGCCTGGGGACAGAAGCTTAACTATGGCTACACCTTC
>TRBJ2-7|TRBD1|TRBV28|-
CASTLIGAGGREQYF
TGTGCCAGCACCCTCATCGGGGCAGGGGGTCGCGAGCAGTACTTC
>TRBJ1-5|-|TRBV12-3/TRBV12-4|-
CASSPSRGPDQPQHF
TGTGCCAGCAGTCCATCCAGGGGACCGGATCAGCCCCAGCATTTT
>TRBJ2-2|TRBD1|TRBV28|-
CASSSPGTGTTGELFF
TGTGCCAGCAGTTCCCCCGGGACAGGGACTACCGGGGAGCTGTTTTTT
>TRBJ2-5|-|TRBV15|once
CATGPGLQGTQYF
TGTGCGACCGGACCCGGGCTGCAAGGGACCCAGTACTTC
>TRBJ2-1|TRBD2|TRBV7-2|many
CASSPWTSNEQFF
TGTGCCAGCAGCCCCTGGACTAGCAATGAGCAGTTCTTC
>TRBJ1-1|-|TRBV28|many
CASSYEIGTEAFF
TGTGCCAGCAGTTATGAGATTGGGACTGAAGCTTTCTTT
>TRBJ1-1|-|TRBV2|-
CASSPAARGDTEAFF
TGTGCCAGCAGTCCGGCCGCGAGGGGAGACACTGAAGCTTTCTTT
>TRBJ2-7|-|TRBV29-1|many
CSVVGPLYEQYF
TGCAGCGTTGTAGGACCCCTCTACGAGCAGTACTTC
>TRBJ2-1|-|TRBV2|-
CASSDSTFLGEQFF
TGTGCCAGCAGTGATTCTACTTTCCTGGGGGAGCAGTTCTTC
>TRBJ2-7|-|TRBV29-1|few
CSVLTEPIYEQYF
TGCAGCGTGCTAACGGAGCCAATCTACGAGCAGTACTTC
>TRBJ2-2|-|TRBV9|once
CASSVGFRAAGELFF
TGTGCCAGCAGCGTAGGATTTAGGGCGGCCGGGGAGCTGTTTTTT
>TRBJ2-5|TRBD2|TRBV9|-
CASSVLSGIETQYF
TGTGCCAGCAGCGTATTGAGCGGGATAGAGACCCAGTACTTC
>TRBJ2-7|TRBD2|TRBV29-1|few
CSVVGTSGRDYEQYF
TGCAGCGTTGTCGGGACTAGCGGGAGGGACTACGAGCAGTACTTC
>TRBJ1-4|TRBD1|TRBV7-9|few
CASSFGTVNEKLFF
TGTGCCAGCAGCTTCGGGACAGTTAATGAAAAACTGTTTTTT
>TRBJ2-7|TRBD2|TRBV27|-
CASSLRGGSWYEQYF
TGTGCCAGCAGTTTGCGGGGCGGGAGTTGGTACGAGCAGTACTTC
>TRBJ1-5|-|TRBV12-3/TRBV12-4|medium-sized
CASKSGDPGNQPQHF
TGTGCCAGCAAATCCGGGGACCCCGGCAATCAGCCCCAGCATTTT
>TRBJ2-7|TRBD2|TRBV20-1|few
CSAFKREPPYEQYF
TGCAGTGCCTTCAAGCGGGAGCCCCCCTACGAGCAGTACTTC
>TRBJ1-5|TRBD1|TRBV2|-
CASSSSRGLSNQPQHF
TGTGCCAGCAGTAGCAGCAGGGGGCTTAGCAATCAGCCCCAGCATTTT
>TRBJ2-7|-|TRBV28|many
CASTGLSFHEQYF
TGTGCCAGCACGGGGCTAAGTTTCCACGAGCAGTACTTC
>TRBJ2-1|TRBD2|TRBV10-1|many
CASSRGRMNEQFF
TGCGCCAGCAGTCGCGGGAGAATGAATGAGCAGTTCTTC
>TRBJ2-1|-|TRBV28|-
CASTAVVGKAYNEQFF
TGTGCCAGCACCGCGGTTGTGGGCAAAGCCTACAATGAGCAGTTCTTC
>TRBJ2-7|-|TRBV20-1|many
CSAPARYEQYF
TGCAGTGCCCCAGCCCGGTACGAGCAGTACTTC
>TRBJ2-6|TRBD1|TRBV15|few
CATRRQGAVTGANVLTF
TGTGCCACCAGAAGACAGGGGGCGGTCACTGGGGCCAACGTCCTGACTTTC
>TRBJ1-5|-|TRBV21-1|many
CASSLLDGLDSNQPQHF
TGTGCCAGCAGCCTTCTGGACGGTCTCGATAGCAATCAGCCCCAGCATTTT
>TRBJ1-1|-|TRBV9|few
CASSVAIMNTEAFF
TGTGCCAGCAGCGTAGCGATAATGAACACTGAAGCTTTCTTT
>TRBJ1-1|-|TRBV18|few
CASSPPIGTTEAFF
TGTGCCAGCTCACCACCGATAGGGACCACTGAAGCTTTCTTT
>TRBJ2-5|TRBD2|TRBV4-2|many
CASSQASGKETQYF
TGTGCCAGCAGCCAAGCTAGCGGGAAAGAGACCCAGTACTTC
>TRBJ1-1|-|TRBV5-1|-
CASSWTEGTEAFF
TGCGCCAGCAGCTGGACAGAGGGCACTGAAGCTTTCTTT
>TRBJ1-5|-|TRBV7-2|many
CASSLGSHQPQHF
TGTGCCAGCAGCTTAGGCTCTCATCAGCCCCAGCATTTT
>TRBJ2-3|TRBD2|TRBV20-1|many
CSAGRAGTSNTDTQYF
TGCAGTGCTGGAAGAGCCGGGACTAGCAATACAGATACGCAGTATTTT
>TRBJ2-3|TRBD2|TRBV20-1|few
CSARDGTSLTDTQYF
TGCAGTGCTAGGGACGGGACTAGCCTCACAGATACGCAGTATTTT